Listed below are T cell receptor beta chains from one sample, sequenced in a study of blood T cell repertoires in COVID-19. The assay was immunoSEQ multiplex PCR, and TCRdb's table has in-frame clones only and misses some. The sample includes approximately 260,000 clones, around 84% of them seen just once. The sequenced sample was PBMCs or T cells enriched from blood (not recorded which). Receptors were obtained from a man aged 30-40 years with acute COVID-19. Both conserved end residues are part of each CDR3. D genes are given only for firm matches. A clone size is listed for some rows: how often the clone was seen (once, few, many), or a class if it is expanded.

D gene: -
clone size: -
V gene: TRBV6-2/TRBV6-3
J gene: TRBJ1-1
CDR3 protein: CASSYDFLSGEAFF
CDR3 DNA: TGTGCCAGCAGTTACGATTTCCTTTCAGGGGAAGCTTTCTTT

D gene: -
clone size: -
V gene: TRBV10-3
J gene: TRBJ1-1
CDR3 protein: CAISESRAEAFF
CDR3 DNA: TGTGCCATCAGTGAGTCGAGGGCTGAAGCTTTCTTT

D gene: -
clone size: -
V gene: TRBV6-1
J gene: TRBJ1-5
CDR3 protein: CASREGSDQPQHF
CDR3 DNA: TGTGCCAGCAGAGAAGGGTCGGATCAGCCCCAGCATTTT

D gene: -
clone size: -
V gene: TRBV7-2
J gene: TRBJ1-1
CDR3 protein: CASSFSTPEAFF
CDR3 DNA: TGTGCCAGCAGCTTCTCGACTCCTGAAGCTTTCTTT

D gene: -
clone size: -
V gene: TRBV6-6
J gene: TRBJ1-1
CDR3 protein: CASSNQGTSNTEAFF
CDR3 DNA: TGTGCCAGCAGCAATCAGGGAACCTCGAACACTGAAGCTTTCTTT

D gene: -
clone size: -
V gene: TRBV7-2
J gene: TRBJ2-5
CDR3 protein: CASSLDGRGETQYF
CDR3 DNA: TGTGCCAGCAGCTTAGATGGTAGGGGAGAGACCCAGTACTTC

D gene: -
clone size: -
V gene: TRBV6-5
J gene: TRBJ1-2
CDR3 protein: CASSYMGSITF
CDR3 DNA: TGTGCCAGCAGTTATATGGGGAGTATCACCTTC

D gene: TRBD1
clone size: -
V gene: TRBV10-3
J gene: TRBJ1-2
CDR3 protein: CAISEGGQGEGYTF
CDR3 DNA: TGTGCCATCAGTGAGGGGGGACAGGGAGAAGGCTACACCTTC

D gene: -
clone size: -
V gene: TRBV12-3/TRBV12-4
J gene: TRBJ1-1
CDR3 protein: CASAPLQTEAFF
CDR3 DNA: TGTGCCAGCGCCCCCCTACAGACTGAAGCTTTCTTT

D gene: TRBD1
clone size: many
V gene: TRBV24-1
J gene: TRBJ1-2
CDR3 protein: CATSDPTGYRGYTF
CDR3 DNA: TGTGCCACCAGTGATCCGACAGGGTATAGGGGCTACACCTTC

D gene: -
clone size: -
V gene: TRBV4-1
J gene: TRBJ1-2
CDR3 protein: CASSHGGRTGYTF
CDR3 DNA: TGCGCCAGCAGCCACGGGGGGCGTACCGGCTACACCTTC

D gene: -
clone size: once
V gene: TRBV15
J gene: TRBJ2-1
CDR3 protein: CATSSQRDYNEQFF
CDR3 DNA: TGTGCCACCAGCAGCCAGCGCGACTACAATGAGCAGTTCTTC

D gene: TRBD1
clone size: -
V gene: TRBV6-1
J gene: TRBJ2-1
CDR3 protein: CASSEFSWQGAVNEQFF
CDR3 DNA: TGTGCCAGCAGTGAATTTTCGTGGCAGGGGGCCGTCAATGAGCAGTTCTTC

D gene: TRBD1
clone size: once
V gene: TRBV28
J gene: TRBJ1-6
CDR3 protein: CASKPLDRDRSPLHF
CDR3 DNA: TGTGCCAGCAAACCGCTAGACAGGGATCGGTCACCCCTCCACTTT

D gene: -
clone size: -
V gene: TRBV10-1
J gene: TRBJ1-5
CDR3 protein: CASSEKRGRSNQPQHF
CDR3 DNA: TGCGCCAGCAGTGAGAAACGGGGGAGGAGCAATCAGCCCCAGCATTTT

D gene: -
clone size: -
V gene: TRBV18
J gene: TRBJ2-5
CDR3 protein: CASSPSGAGQTQYF
CDR3 DNA: TGTGCCAGCAGTCCTAGTGGGGCAGGACAGACCCAGTACTTC

D gene: -
clone size: -
V gene: TRBV18
J gene: TRBJ1-4
CDR3 protein: CASSQGIGNEKLFF
CDR3 DNA: TGTGCCAGCTCACAGGGGATTGGGAATGAAAAACTGTTTTTT

D gene: -
clone size: -
V gene: TRBV28
J gene: TRBJ2-2
CDR3 protein: CASSLYGGPNTGELFF
CDR3 DNA: TGTGCCAGCAGTTTATACGGGGGGCCGAACACCGGGGAGCTGTTTTTT

D gene: -
clone size: -
V gene: TRBV19
J gene: TRBJ1-4
CDR3 protein: CASIADRTGEKLFF
CDR3 DNA: TGTGCCAGTATTGCCGACAGGACTGGTGAAAAACTGTTTTTT

D gene: -
clone size: -
V gene: TRBV7-2
J gene: TRBJ2-1
CDR3 protein: CASSFGGDNEQFF
CDR3 DNA: TGTGCCAGCAGCTTTGGCGGGGACAATGAGCAGTTCTTC

D gene: -
clone size: few
V gene: TRBV5-4
J gene: TRBJ2-1
CDR3 protein: CASKTGRSDEQFF
CDR3 DNA: TGTGCCAGCAAGACAGGGAGGTCTGATGAGCAGTTCTTC

D gene: -
clone size: -
V gene: TRBV10-2
J gene: TRBJ2-1
CDR3 protein: CASSGGQGGRIMNEQFF
CDR3 DNA: TGCGCCAGCAGTGGTGGGCAGGGCGGACGGATTATGAATGAGCAGTTCTTC

D gene: -
clone size: -
V gene: TRBV6-5
J gene: TRBJ1-4
CDR3 protein: CASSYAKSGEKLFF
CDR3 DNA: TGTGCCAGCAGTTACGCAAAGTCGGGTGAAAAACTGTTTTTT

D gene: TRBD1
clone size: -
V gene: TRBV9
J gene: TRBJ1-1
CDR3 protein: CASSQQGALMNTEAFF
CDR3 DNA: TGTGCCAGCAGTCAACAGGGGGCCCTTATGAACACTGAAGCTTTCTTT